The source of this T cell receptor beta chain is a study of response to subunit inactivated influenza vaccine. MiXCR, applied by TCRdb to the RT-PCR reads, yields one record per CDR3 protein. The sample includes roughly 650,000 distinct CDR3 sequences, 15% to 18% of them seen just once. Sequenced material: PBMCs from blood, taken 12 days after vaccination. The sequence derives from a man in his fifties or sixties who received an inactivated influenza vaccine.

DNA of the CDR3: TGCAGTGCTAGAGACTTCCGGGAGGGGGCGGGTACGCAGTATTTT. This encodes CSARDFREGAGTQYF. The chain uses TRBV20-1 and TRBJ2-3; tentative D call: TRBD2 (8 bases). V was shortened by 0 bases and J by 8 bases, with 18 bases between the two germline ends. Germline V gene sequence: CDR1 DFQATT, CDR2 SNEGSKA (reference sequence). The CDR3 is 15 amino acids.